The 25 T cell receptor beta chains below come from one sample, sequenced in a study of T cell responses to AZD1222 COVID-19 vaccine. TCRdb's table, derived via immunoSEQ multiplex PCR, lists solely in-frame clones and lacks some. Here the sample spans 90,000 to 120,000 clones, around 91% being singletons. The source was peripheral blood, collected on day 0 of AZD1222 vaccination. These receptors all stem from an adult in good health.

This clone was seen more than once but under ten times. The CDR3 reads CASSLDRGTYEQYF. The CDR3 DNA follows: TGTGCCAGCAGCTTAGATAGGGGGACCTACGAGCAGTACTTC. The chain combines TRBV7-8 with TRBJ2-7; TRBD1 is a possible D gene (6 bases). V was trimmed by 1 base and J by 2 bases, leaving 9 bases between them. The CDR3 is 14 residues long. Germline-derived CDR1 and CDR2 are SGHVS and FQNEAQ.

The rearrangement uses TRBV5-8 and TRBJ1-2; TRBD1 matches at 10 bases. CDR1 is SGHTS, CDR2 YDEGEE, per germline. V lost 2 bases and J lost 6; bases outside the gene matches: 7. The CDR3 length is 15 residues. The CDR3 DNA is TGTGCCAGCAGCTTTAGACGTGGGACAGGGGATGGCTACACCTTC. Encoded protein: CASSFRRGTGDGYTF.

The V gene is TRBV18, the J gene TRBJ2-3; D ambiguous. Germline V gene data show CDR1 as KGHSH and CDR2 as LQKENI. The CDR3 runs 13 residues. V was shortened by 4 bases and J by 5 bases, with 10 bases between the two germline ends. CDR3 amino acids: CASSLKVEDTQYF. In nucleotides, the CDR3 is TGTGCCAGCTCACTAAAGGTCGAAGATACGCAGTATTTT.

CDR3 bases: TGTGCCAGAAAAGTAAGCTATGGCTACACCTTC. Residues: CARKVSYGYTF. This chain links TRBV18 with TRBJ1-2, with D unresolved. V lost 9 bases, J lost 4 bases, and 9 bases lay in between. This CDR3 region has 11 residues. Per germline, CDR1 KGHSH and CDR2 LQKENI.

The chain carries TRBV2 and TRBJ1-5; the D is unclear. This CDR3 spans 14 amino acids. Trimming took 2 bases from V and 6 from J, leaving 11 bases between them. Germline CDR1 and CDR2: SNHLY and FYNNEI. In DNA, the CDR3 is TGTGCCAGCAGTGAACAGGTTGTGGGTCAGCCCCAGCATTTT. The encoded protein is CASSEQVVGQPQHF.

This chain uses TRBV5-1 with TRBJ2-3; TRBD2 aligns across 9 bases. J lost 0 bases, V lost 2 bases, and 7 bases had no gene match. The germline gives CDR1 SGHRS, CDR2 YFSETQ. The CDR3 loop spans 17 amino acids. The chain's CDR3 is CASSLLPSGVSTDTQYF. The CDR3 DNA is TGCGCCAGCAGCTTACTACCTAGCGGGGTTAGCACAGATACGCAGTATTTT.

The chain links TRBV18 to TRBJ1-5; TRBD1 might be the D (5 bases). Germline V gives CDR1 KGHSH, CDR2 LQKENI. The CDR3 runs to 19 residues. Trimming stripped 2 bases from V and 0 bases from J, with 20 bases between. The CDR3 DNA reads as TGTGCCAGCTCACCAAACGGACGGGCCCAGGGTTATAGCAATCAGCCCCAGCATTTT. It is translated as CASSPNGRAQGYSNQPQHF.

This clone was picked up a small number of times. The chain links TRBV6-2 or TRBV6-3 to TRBJ1-5; 8 nucleotides agree with TRBD1. V trimming: 5 bases; J trimming: 1 base; junction bases outside the gene matches: 4. This CDR3 contains 15 residues. Germline V lookup: CDR1 MNHEY, CDR2 SVGEGT. The CDR3 DNA is TGTGCCAGCAGTCAGGACAGGGTCAGCAATCAGCCCCAGCATTTT. Translated, it gives CASSQDRVSNQPQHF.

This chain connects TRBV5-1 to TRBJ1-6; D gene unclear. V gave up 5 bases and J gave up 0 bases, with 3 bases separating them. Looked up from germline, CDR1 is SGHRS and CDR2 is YFSETQ. The CDR3 spans 13 residues. DNA for the CDR3: TGCGCCAGCAGTGTCTCCTATAATTCACCCCTCCACTTT. It translates to CASSVSYNSPLHF.

This chain links TRBV11-3 with TRBJ2-1; a possible D gene is TRBD1 (8 bases). This CDR3 is built from 14 residues. V lost 6 bases, J lost 6 bases, and 15 bases lay in between. Germline lookup yields CDR1 SGHNT and CDR2 YENEEA. This chain's CDR3 is CASRKTGEGNEQFF. As DNA, the CDR3 is TGTGCCAGCAGAAAGACAGGGGAGGGCAATGAGCAGTTCTTC.

The V call is TRBV27, the J call TRBJ1-1; perhaps TRBD1 as D (5 bases). V dropped 3 bases and J dropped 0 bases, with 14 bases sitting between them. The CDR3 extends over 16 amino acids. CDR1 MNHEY and CDR2 SMNVEV come from the germline V gene (reference sequence). In DNA, the CDR3 is TGTGCCAGCAGTTTTGGACGGGGACTTATGAACACTGAAGCTTTCTTT. Translation gives CASSFGRGLMNTEAFF.

The table lists this clone with a few counts. The V call is TRBV30, the J call TRBJ1-6, with 11 nucleotides matching TRBD1. The CDR3 extends over 16 amino acids. J lost 8 bases, V lost 3 bases, and 9 bases had no gene match. CDR1 is GTSNPN and CDR2 is SVGIG in the germline V gene (reference sequence). As DNA, the CDR3 is TGTGCCTGGAGGGGCCGGACAGGGGGCTTCTATTCACCCCTCCACTTT. Residues: CAWRGRTGGFYSPLHF.

V gene TRBV10-2 combines with J gene TRBJ2-1; 8 bases map to TRBD2. Germline values: CDR1 WSHSY, CDR2 SAAADI. This CDR3 has 14 residues. V was pared by 7 bases and J by 7 bases, with 9 bases of the junction left unmatched. The CDR3 region is CASISGGAKNEQFF. CDR3 bases: TGCGCCAGCATATCCGGGGGGGCAAAGAATGAGCAGTTCTTC.

CDR3 residues: CASSLGVQGNSPLHF. CDR3 coding DNA: TGCGCCAGCAGCTTGGGTGTACAGGGAAATTCACCCCTCCACTTT. The rearrangement uses TRBV5-1 and TRBJ1-6, with a weak D call TRBD1 (6 bases). CDR3 length equals 15 residues. Trimming took off 0 bases at V and 7 bases at J, with 11 bases between the two ends. The germline V gene encodes CDR1 SGHRS and CDR2 YFSETQ.

The rearrangement joins TRBV9 to TRBJ1-2; 7 bases are a match to TRBD1. Germline lookup yields CDR1 SGDLS and CDR2 YYNGEE. There are 14 residues in the CDR3. V lost 3 bases and J lost 7; bases outside the gene matches: 9. The CDR3 nucleotides read TGTGCCAGCAGCGCCCAGACAGGGTTTGGTGGCTACACCTTC. Its protein product is CASSAQTGFGGYTF. Looking up the rest from reference TRBV9 and TRBJ1-2 gives the full variable domain: DSGVTQTPKHLITATGQRVTLRCSPRSGDLSVYWYQQSLDQGLQFLIQYYNGEERAKGNILERFSAQQFPDLHSELNLSSLELGDSALYFCASSAQTGFGGYTFGSGTRLTVV.

The J gene is TRBJ1-1, the V gene TRBV18; D not certain. CDR1 is KGHSH and CDR2 is LQKENI in the germline V gene. V was shortened by 4 bases and J by 1 base, with 4 bases between the two germline ends. The CDR3 length is 12 residues. The CDR3 DNA reads TGTGCCAGCTCACTCCAGAACACTGAAGCTTTCTTT. The encoded protein is CASSLQNTEAFF.

V gene TRBV7-8 combines with J gene TRBJ1-5, with D hard to call. V gave up 5 bases and J gave up 6 bases, with 8 bases separating them. The V gene's germline CDR1 is SGHVS and CDR2 FQNEAQ. CDR3 length: 12 amino acids. In DNA form, the CDR3 reads TGTGCCAGCAGCCCGGGGTTTCAGCCCCAGCATTTT. Translation: CASSPGFQPQHF.

The rearrangement links TRBV6-5 to TRBJ1-2; no clear D. There are 13 residues in the CDR3. Between the trimmed V and J ends, which lost 0 bases and 4 bases, there was a span of 6 bases. In germline, CDR1 is MNHEY, CDR2 SVGAGI. In nucleotides, the CDR3 is TGTGCCAGCAGTTACTCGTTCTCCTATGGCTACACCTTC. Translated, it gives CASSYSFSYGYTF.

The rearrangement links TRBV7-2 to TRBJ2-1, with 7 nucleotides matching TRBD1. This CDR3 comprises 18 residues. CDR1 and CDR2 (germline): SGHTA, FQGNSA. Germline trimming cut 0 bases from V and 6 bases from J; bases unmatched to any gene: 14. As DNA, the CDR3 is TGTGCCAGCAGCTTAGCGCGGATATTTAAGGGGGCGAGCAATGAGCAGTTCTTC. As protein: CASSLARIFKGASNEQFF.

This chain joins TRBV4-3 and TRBJ2-7; TRBD2 matches 7 bases. Germline V gene data show CDR1 as LGHNA and CDR2 as YSLEER. J gave up 5 bases and V 0 bases, and 10 bases lay outside the gene matches. CDR3 length: 16 amino acids. CDR3 sequence (DNA): TGCGCCAGCAGCCAAGACGGGCCCGGACTAGGGAACGAGCAGTACTTC. Protein: CASSQDGPGLGNEQYF.

V usage is TRBV5-1 and J usage is TRBJ2-2; TRBD1 is a possible D gene (6 bases). Germline values: CDR1 SGHRS, CDR2 YFSETQ. Trimming pared 4 bases from V and 0 bases from J, leaving 13 bases between. This CDR3 spans 16 amino acids. CDR3 amino acids: CASSPGQLANTGELFF. As DNA, the CDR3 is TGCGCCAGCAGCCCAGGACAGCTAGCGAACACCGGGGAGCTGTTTTTT.

This clone was detected ten times or more. The chain has TRBV9 and TRBJ2-1, with D unclear. CDR3 length equals 12 residues. From germline, CDR1 is SGDLS and CDR2 YYNGEE. Trimming removed 4 bases at V and 9 bases at J, with 11 bases between. CDR3 DNA sequence: TGTGCCAGCAGCCTCGAAGTGGGTGAGCAGTTCTTC. Its protein is CASSLEVGEQFF.

The V and J genes are TRBV19 and TRBJ2-7; TRBD1 might be the D (6 bases). CDR1 is LNHDA, CDR2 SQIVND, per germline (reference sequence). This CDR3 contains 13 residues. V lost 4 bases, J lost 7 bases, and 14 bases lay in between. This chain's CDR3 is CASSTRGTPEQYF. CDR3 bases: TGTGCCAGTAGTACCAGAGGGACACCGGAGCAGTACTTC. Full variable domain (outside the CDR3, taken from reference TRBV19 and TRBJ2-7): DGGITQSPKYLFRKEGQNVTLSCEQNLNHDAMYWYRQDPGQGLRLIYYSQIVNDFQKGDIAEGYSVSREKKESFPLTVTSAQKNPTAFYLCASSTRGTPEQYFGPGTRLTVT.

This CDR3 reads CASSIEGSRNTEAFF. CDR3 nucleotide sequence: TGTGCCAGTAGTATAGAAGGGTCACGGAACACTGAAGCTTTCTTT. The genes are TRBV19 and TRBJ1-1; no clear D. CDR3 length equals 15 residues. Looked up from germline, CDR1 is LNHDA and CDR2 is SQIVND (reference sequence). Trimming cost V 0 bases and J 1 base, with 9 bases left between them.

This chain uses TRBV11-3 with TRBJ2-2; unclear D gene. This CDR3 is built from 13 residues. The ends were cut back, 1 base at V and 7 bases at J, with 7 bases in the middle. CDR1 is SGHNT and CDR2 is YENEEA in the germline V gene. For the CDR3, the DNA is TGTGCCAGCAGCTTAGTGCAAGGCGGGGAGCTGTTTTTT. Translation gives CASSLVQGGELFF. The full variable domain, its missing parts supplied by reference TRBV11-3 and TRBJ2-2, is EAGVVQSPRYKIIEKKQPVAFWCNPISGHNTLYWYLQNLGQGPELLIRYENEEAVDDSQLPKDRFSAERLKGVDSTLKIQPAELGDSAVYLCASSLVQGGELFFGEGSRLTVL.